The 17 T cell receptor beta chains below come from one sample, sequenced in a study of tumor-infiltrating lymphocytes in primary liver carcinoma. With a constant-region primer, TCR beta cDNA was made from about 0.55 ug of total RNA. Slightly modified ARM-PCR with three nested multiplex PCR rounds yielded TCR beta libraries. The first two PCR rounds, nine to ten cycles each, used TRBV1-TRBV30 forward primers and a C-beta reverse primer. TCRdb analysed the multiplex PCR reads with MiXCR anew, one entry per CDR3 protein. The sample holds 300,000 to 400,000 distinct CDR3 sequences, approximately 65% seen once. Blood RNA was derived from unsorted whole blood, and germline DNA was extracted too. The material sequenced was peripheral blood. The receptors derive from a man aged 35 to 55 with primary liver carcinoma and hepatitis B virus infection.

As for this clonotype: A much more abundant neighbour one base away suggests this may be a read error. The chain is built from TRBV5-4 and TRBJ2-1; D uncertain. The germline CDR1 and CDR2 sequences are SGHNT and YYREEE (reference sequence). The V end was cut by 0 bases, the J end by 8 bases, with 12 bases between. The CDR3 is 14 amino acids. Here the CDR3 DNA reads TGTGCCAGCAGCTTGGCCAGCTACTGGTATGAGCAGTTCTTC. It codes for CASSLASYWYEQFF. Supplemented by reference TRBV5-4 and TRBJ2-1, the full variable domain reads ETGVTQSPTHLIKTRGQQVTLRCSSQSGHNTVSWYQQALGQGPQFIFQYYREEENGRGNFPPRFSGLQFPNYSSELNVNALELDDSALYLCASSLASYWYEQFFGPGTRLTVL.

The rearrangement uses TRBV5-1 and TRBJ2-3, with D hard to call. The length of the CDR3 is 15 residues. The germline CDR1 and CDR2 sequences are SGHRS and YFSETQ. V lost 4 bases, J lost 0 bases, and 12 bases lay in between. CDR3 bases: TGCGCCAGCAGCCTCCACGACGATAGCACAGATACGCAGTATTTT. Protein product: CASSLHDDSTDTQYF.

As for this clonotype: A single base separates this from a much larger clone, so it may be a read error. V and J are TRBV4-1 and TRBJ2-7, with D perhaps TRBD1 or TRBD2 (6 bases each). CDR1 is MGHRA and CDR2 is YSYEKL in the germline V gene. The length of the CDR3 is 15 residues. The CDR3 sequence is CASGQDRGQGYEQYF. CDR3 nucleotide sequence: TGCGCCAGCGGCCAAGATCGGGGGCAGGGCTACGAGCAGTACTTC.

This clonotype was recorded many times. The CDR3 sequence is CSVGGTSGTLASYNEQFF. CDR3 bases: TGCAGCGTTGGGGGGACTAGCGGGACCCTAGCGTCCTACAATGAGCAGTTCTTC. This sequence joins TRBV29-1 and TRBJ2-1; 13 bases align to TRBD2. In germline, CDR1 is SQVTM, CDR2 ANQGSEA. J gave up 1 base and V 4 bases, and 10 bases lay outside the gene matches. The CDR3 runs 18 residues.

On this clonotype itself: One base away lies a much larger clone, so this may be a sequencing read error. The chain has TRBV6-1 and TRBJ2-7; D uncertain. CDR3 length equals 10 residues. In germline, CDR1 is MNHNS, CDR2 SASEGT. In nucleotides, the CDR3 is TGTGCCAGCAGGGCCGTCGAGGAGTACTTC. This codes for CASRAVEEYF.

As regards this clonotype: At one end the junction does not follow the germline gene, possibly because of a read error. This chain links TRBV10-3 with TRBJ2-7; D is perhaps TRBD2 (6 bases). The CDR3 is 13 residues long. Germline loops: CDR1 ENHRY, CDR2 SYGVKD. In nucleotides, the CDR3 is TGTGTCATCAGTGAAGCGGGTTCCTACGAGCAGTACTTC. Protein sequence: CVISEAGSYEQYF.

This sequence joins TRBV14 and TRBJ2-5; D is unclear. V dropped 0 bases and J dropped 2 bases, with 10 bases sitting between them. CDR1 SGHDN and CDR2 FVKESK come from the germline V gene. The CDR3 has 15 residues. The CDR3 reads CASSQDWSRQETQYF. For the CDR3, the DNA is TGTGCCAGCAGCCAAGATTGGTCTAGACAAGAGACCCAGTACTTC.

The V gene is TRBV7-8, the J gene TRBJ1-4, with D uncertain. This CDR3 spans 14 amino acids. Trimming left V 7 bases short and J 8 bases short, with 17 bases between. The germline gives CDR1 SGHVS, CDR2 FQNEAQ. CDR3 sequence reads: CASNFERVKEKLFF. The CDR3 DNA is TGTGCCAGCAACTTTGAACGGGTGAAGGAAAAACTGTTTTTT. The variable domain in full, with the rest retrieved from reference TRBV7-8 and TRBJ1-4, is GAGVSQSPRYKVAKRGQDVALRCDPISGHVSLFWYQQALGQGPEFLTYFQNEAQLDKSGLPSDRFFAERPEGSVSTLKIQRTQQEDSAVYLCASNFERVKEKLFFGSGTQLSVL.

The V and J genes are TRBV12-3 or TRBV12-4 and TRBJ2-3; 7 bases map to TRBD1. This CDR3 is 15 amino acids long. V was pared by 2 bases and J by 3 bases, with 5 bases of the junction left unmatched. In DNA, the CDR3 is TGTGCCAGCAGTTTAACGAAGGGGGCAACAGATACGCAGTATTTT. Its protein product is CASSLTKGATDTQYF.

This clonotype showed up many times. V usage is TRBV11-3 and J usage is TRBJ2-2, with D maybe TRBD2 (5 bases). Germline loops: CDR1 SGHNT, CDR2 YENEEA. The CDR3 length is 15 residues. With 5 bases removed from V and 0 bases from J, the gap between germline ends came to 10 bases. CDR3 protein: CASSLTGSNTGELFF. The CDR3 coding sequence is TGTGCCAGCAGCCTCACGGGGTCGAACACCGGGGAGCTGTTTTTT.

The chain uses TRBV9 and TRBJ1-2, with D perhaps matching TRBD1 (5 bases). Between the trimmed V and J ends, which lost 4 bases and 8 bases, there was a span of 18 bases. The CDR3 covers 14 residues. From germline, CDR1 is SGDLS and CDR2 YYNGEE. In nucleotides, the CDR3 is TGTGCCAGCAGCTTGGCAGGGAAAGCGGAAGGCTACACCTTC. Its translation is CASSLAGKAEGYTF.

This clonotype was observed a few times. The chain links TRBV13 to TRBJ2-7; possibly TRBD1 for D (7 bases). The germline V gene encodes CDR1 PRHDT and CDR2 FYEKMQ (reference sequence). The CDR3 covers 14 residues. Trimming took 0 bases from V and 6 from J, leaving 12 bases between them. The CDR3 protein is CASSLGTGRSEQYF. CDR3 nucleotides: TGTGCCAGCAGCTTAGGGACAGGGAGGAGCGAGCAGTACTTC.

This clonotype was detected a few times. The chain carries TRBV5-1 and TRBJ2-5; D could derive from TRBD1 or TRBD2 (5 bases each). CDR1 and CDR2 from the germline V gene are SGHRS and YFSETQ. This CDR3 has 14 residues. V lost 2 bases, J lost 4 bases, and 12 bases lay in between. CDR3 amino acids: CASSFGGAGETQYF. In DNA, the CDR3 is TGCGCCAGCAGCTTTGGGGGAGCCGGAGAGACCCAGTACTTC.

This clonotype was counted ten times or more. V and J are TRBV11-2 and TRBJ2-1; 7 bases are shared with TRBD2. Germline V gene sequence: CDR1 SGHAT, CDR2 FQNNGV. The CDR3 totals 15 residues. Trimming cost V 5 bases and J 5 bases; bases outside gene matches: 9. The CDR3 sequence is CASSLGEGQNNEQFF. Here the CDR3 DNA reads TGTGCCAGCAGCCTGGGGGAGGGCCAGAACAATGAGCAGTTCTTC.

Of note for this clonotype: Possible read error: a much larger clone is one base away. The CDR3 does not end in the conserved phenylalanine or tryptophan, so this is likely a read error. The chain is built from TRBV6-7 and TRBJ2-1; D call uncertain. TRBV6-7 is known as an ORF, though its function is uncertain. The CDR3 has 14 amino acids. Between the trimmed V and J ends, which lost 0 bases and 9 bases, there was a span of 12 bases. The CDR3 here is CASSYSTFTSEQFS. CDR3 DNA: TGTGCCAGCAGTTACTCTACCTTTACGTCTGAGCAGTTCTCC.

The table lists this clonotype with a few counts. The CDR3 is CASSPGDLDRAEAFF. The CDR3 DNA reads TGCGCCAGCAGCCCCGGGGACCTGGACAGGGCTGAAGCTTTCTTT. V and J are TRBV5-1 and TRBJ1-1; 8 bases match TRBD1. The CDR3 totals 15 residues. From germline, CDR1 is SGHRS and CDR2 YFSETQ. V lost 4 bases, J lost 6 bases, and 11 bases stayed unmatched.

The count of this clonotype is one. This CDR3 fails to terminate in the conserved phenylalanine or tryptophan, so it likely reflects a read error. The chain joins TRBV11-2 to TRBJ1-1, with D hard to call. Trimming removed 5 bases at V and 4 bases at J, with 14 bases between. This CDR3 is 14 amino acids long. Germline V CDR1 and CDR2: SGHAT, FQNNGV. The CDR3 bases are TGTGCCAGCAGCCTCATCAAGAAGCCCACTGAAGCTTTCTTG. Protein product: CASSLIKKPTEAFL.